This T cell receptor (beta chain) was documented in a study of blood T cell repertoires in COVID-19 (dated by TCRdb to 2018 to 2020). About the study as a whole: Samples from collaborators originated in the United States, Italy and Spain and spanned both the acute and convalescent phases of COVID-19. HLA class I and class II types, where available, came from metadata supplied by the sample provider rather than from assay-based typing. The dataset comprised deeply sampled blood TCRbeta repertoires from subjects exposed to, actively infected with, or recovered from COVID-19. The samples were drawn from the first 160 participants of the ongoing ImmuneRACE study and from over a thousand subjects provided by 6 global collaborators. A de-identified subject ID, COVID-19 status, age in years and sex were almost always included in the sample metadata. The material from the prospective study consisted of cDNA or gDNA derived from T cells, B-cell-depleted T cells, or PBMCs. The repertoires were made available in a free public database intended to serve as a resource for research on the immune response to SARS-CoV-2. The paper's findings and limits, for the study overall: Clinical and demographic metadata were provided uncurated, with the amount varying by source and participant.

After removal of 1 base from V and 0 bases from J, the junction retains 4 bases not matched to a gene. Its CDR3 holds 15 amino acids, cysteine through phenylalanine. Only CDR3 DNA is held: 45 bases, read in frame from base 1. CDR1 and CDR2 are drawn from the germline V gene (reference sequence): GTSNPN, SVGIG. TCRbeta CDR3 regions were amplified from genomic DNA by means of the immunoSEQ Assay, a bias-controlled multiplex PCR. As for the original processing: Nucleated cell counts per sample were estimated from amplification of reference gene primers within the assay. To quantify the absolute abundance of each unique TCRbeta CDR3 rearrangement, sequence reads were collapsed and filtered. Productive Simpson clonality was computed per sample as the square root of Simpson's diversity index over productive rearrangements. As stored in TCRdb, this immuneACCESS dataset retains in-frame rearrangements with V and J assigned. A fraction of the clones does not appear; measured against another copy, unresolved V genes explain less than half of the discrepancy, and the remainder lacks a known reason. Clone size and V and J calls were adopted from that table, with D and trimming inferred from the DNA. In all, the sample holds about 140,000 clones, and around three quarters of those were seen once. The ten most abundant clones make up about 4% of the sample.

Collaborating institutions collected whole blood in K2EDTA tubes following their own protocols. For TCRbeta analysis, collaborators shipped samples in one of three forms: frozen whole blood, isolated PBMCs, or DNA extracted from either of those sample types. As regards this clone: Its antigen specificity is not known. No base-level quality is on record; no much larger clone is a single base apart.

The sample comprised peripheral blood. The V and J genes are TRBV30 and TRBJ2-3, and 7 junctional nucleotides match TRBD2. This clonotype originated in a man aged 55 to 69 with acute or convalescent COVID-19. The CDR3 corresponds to CAWSETSRSTDTQYF. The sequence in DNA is TGTGCCTGGAGTGAGACTAGCAGGAGCACAGATACGCAGTATTTT.